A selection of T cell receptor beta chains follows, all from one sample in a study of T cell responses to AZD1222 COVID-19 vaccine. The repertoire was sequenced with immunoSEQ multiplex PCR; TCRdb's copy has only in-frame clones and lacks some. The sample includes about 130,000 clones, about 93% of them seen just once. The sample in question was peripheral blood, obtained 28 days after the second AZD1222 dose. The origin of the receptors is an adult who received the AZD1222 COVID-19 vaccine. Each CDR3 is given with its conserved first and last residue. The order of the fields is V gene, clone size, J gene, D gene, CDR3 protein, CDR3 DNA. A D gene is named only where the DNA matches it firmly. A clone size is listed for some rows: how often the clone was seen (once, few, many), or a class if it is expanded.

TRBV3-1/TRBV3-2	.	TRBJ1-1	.	CASSYPGNLEAFF	TGTGCCAGCAGTTATCCCGGGAACCTTGAAGCTTTCTTT
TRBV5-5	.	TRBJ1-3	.	CASSLDDRWEGNTIYF	TGTGCCAGCAGCTTGGACGACAGGTGGGAAGGAAACACCATATATTTT
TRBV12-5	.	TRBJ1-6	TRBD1	CASGLGRGDSPLHF	TGTGCTAGTGGTTTGGGCAGGGGGGATTCACCCCTCCACTTT
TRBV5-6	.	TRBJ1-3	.	CASSWEMAGEDGNTIYF	TGTGCCAGCAGCTGGGAGATGGCAGGGGAAGACGGAAACACCATATATTTT
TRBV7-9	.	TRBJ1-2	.	CASRPTQGNLEKNGYTF	TGTGCCAGCAGACCTACCCAGGGAAATTTGGAAAAAAATGGCTACACCTTC
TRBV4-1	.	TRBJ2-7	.	CASSQDYRRNEQYF	TGCGCCAGCAGCCAAGATTACAGGCGGAACGAGCAGTACTTC
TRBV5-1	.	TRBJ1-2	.	CASSILTPPANYGYTF	TGCGCCAGCAGCATATTAACACCGCCGGCTAACTATGGCTACACCTTC
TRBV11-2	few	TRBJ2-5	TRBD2	CASSLVSGGQETQYF	TGTGCCAGCAGCTTAGTTTCGGGGGGACAAGAGACCCAGTACTTC
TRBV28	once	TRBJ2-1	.	CASRRGSLYNEQFF	TGTGCCAGCAGGAGAGGCTCCCTATACAATGAGCAGTTCTTC
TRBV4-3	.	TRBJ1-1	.	CASSRLTGRATEAFF	TGCGCCAGCTCCCGCCTCACCGGGCGGGCCACTGAAGCTTTCTTT
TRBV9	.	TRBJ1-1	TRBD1	CASSAGQVGSQNTEAFF	TGTGCCAGCAGCGCGGGACAGGTAGGATCCCAAAACACTGAAGCTTTCTTT
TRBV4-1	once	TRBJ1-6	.	CASSQGEGSYNSPLHF	TGCGCCAGCAGCCAAGGGGAGGGCTCCTATAATTCACCCCTCCACTTT